These 19 T cell receptor beta chains were sequenced from one sample in a study of chemoradiotherapy in HPV16-positive cancers (dated by TCRdb to between 2021 and 2022). Receptors were amplified or captured by the immunoSEQ multiplex PCR assay. As stored in TCRdb, this immuneACCESS dataset retains in-frame rearrangements with V and J assigned. A fraction of the clones does not appear; measured against another copy, unresolved V genes explain less than half of the discrepancy, and the remainder lacks a known reason. The sample table holds roughly 16,000 clones, of which 90% to 95% were seen once. Approximately 14% of the sample lies in the top ten. The sample here was blood, taken from a patient who underwent chemoradiotherapy. Receptors were obtained from a human donor with HPV-associated anogenital cancer.

This clone was found a few times. The chain has TRBV4-3 and TRBJ2-5; 7 nucleotides align to TRBD1. Germline CDR1 LGHNA, CDR2 YSLEER. The CDR3 has 17 amino acids. The ends lost 0 bases at V and 4 bases at J; junction bases unmatched: 11. The CDR3 spells CASSQDLVDRVGETQYF. DNA for the CDR3: TGCGCCAGCAGCCAAGATCTTGTTGACAGGGTGGGAGAGACCCAGTACTTC.

This chain links TRBV25-1 with TRBJ1-1; TRBD1 is a possible D gene (6 bases). Deletions cut 4 bases from V and 3 bases from J, with 18 bases between. CDR1 is MGHDK, CDR2 SYGVNS, per germline. The CDR3 is made up of 16 amino acids. The CDR3 spells CASSVGSGTQDTEAFF. CDR3 bases: TGTGCCAGCAGTGTCGGCTCCGGGACACAAGACACTGAAGCTTTCTTT.

The chain employs TRBV7-6 and TRBJ2-1; no firm D call. Trimming shortened V by 8 bases and J by 9 bases, and 14 bases separated the two germline ends. This CDR3 has 12 amino acids. Per germline, CDR1 SGHVS and CDR2 FNYEAQ. CDR3 loop: CASLTQTGEQFF. CDR3 coding DNA: TGTGCCAGCCTGACACAGACGGGTGAGCAGTTCTTC.

V usage is TRBV9 and J usage is TRBJ1-1, with a tentative D call TRBD1 (6 bases). The CDR3 covers 12 residues. CDR1 SGDLS and CDR2 YYNGEE come from the germline V gene. V was pared by 5 bases and J by 4 bases, with 9 bases between. CDR3 DNA sequence: TGTGCCAGCAGTGAGGGGGGCACTGAAGCTTTCTTT. Amino acids: CASSEGGTEAFF.

In this sample, this clone turned up once. This chain connects TRBV5-1 to TRBJ1-1; 9 bases match TRBD1. The germline V gene encodes CDR1 SGHRS and CDR2 YFSETQ. The CDR3 runs to 19 residues. Unmatched junction bases numbered 18, after V lost 3 bases and J lost 3 bases. CDR3 loop: CASSYLYGIYRGLYTEAFF. In DNA form, the CDR3 reads TGCGCCAGCAGCTATCTATATGGGATATACAGGGGGCTTTACACTGAAGCTTTCTTT.

J is TRBJ1-1 and V is TRBV6-5, with D hard to call. V lost 0 bases to trimming and J lost 4 bases, with 12 bases between them. CDR1 MNHEY and CDR2 SVGAGI come from the germline V gene. The CDR3 is 15 residues long. The CDR3, as DNA: TGTGCCAGCAGTTACTCGAAGGGTCTGAGCACTGAAGCTTTCTTT. It is translated as CASSYSKGLSTEAFF.

The rearrangement uses TRBV10-3 and TRBJ1-1; 9 bases map to TRBD1. The germline V gene has CDR1 ENHRY and CDR2 SYGVKD. The CDR3 runs to 14 residues. With 6 bases clipped from V and 3 bases from J, the junction kept 5 bases outside the gene matches. DNA of the CDR3: TGTGCCATCAGCGAACAGGGGGCGGACACTGAAGCTTTCTTT. Translated: CAISEQGADTEAFF.

The V and J genes are TRBV6-5 and TRBJ1-3; D call uncertain. The V gene lost 4 bases and the J gene lost 1 base, with 14 bases spanning the gap. This CDR3 comprises 16 residues. Looked up from germline, CDR1 is MNHEY and CDR2 is SVGAGI. CDR3 nucleotides: TGTGCCAGCAGTTCTCGTGGGGAAGGATCTGGAAACACCATATATTTT. Amino acid sequence: CASSSRGEGSGNTIYF.

The CDR3 sequence is CASSEGGGQTEAFF. In DNA, the CDR3 is TGTGCCAGCAGTGAAGGGGGGGGGCAAACTGAAGCTTTCTTT. The chain couples TRBV6-1 to TRBJ1-1, with D perhaps TRBD1 (6 bases). This CDR3 has 14 amino acids. Germline CDR1 and CDR2: MNHNS and SASEGT. Deletions cut 1 base from V and 5 bases from J, with 11 bases between.

The DNA for the CDR3 is TGCGCCAGCAGCTTGGTCGGAACATCAGATGAAAAACTGTTTTTT. Protein sequence: CASSLVGTSDEKLFF. This chain uses TRBV5-1 with TRBJ1-4; D gene uncertain. In germline, CDR1 is SGHRS, CDR2 YFSETQ. The V end was cut by 0 bases, the J end by 6 bases, with 12 bases between. The CDR3 length is 15 residues.

This rearrangement joins TRBV15 to TRBJ1-4; D unresolved. This CDR3 spans 15 amino acids. V lost 4 bases and J 0 bases, leaving 9 bases between the germline ends. CDR1 and CDR2 (germline): LNHNV, YYDKDF (reference sequence). In nucleotides, the CDR3 is TGTGCCACCAGCAAAACAGTTGCAACTAATGAAAAACTGTTTTTT. It codes for CATSKTVATNEKLFF.

The rearrangement links TRBV7-6 to TRBJ2-3; TRBD2 matches at 8 bases. This CDR3 has 15 amino acids. From germline, CDR1 is SGHVS and CDR2 FNYEAQ. Germline trimming cut 5 bases from V and 3 bases from J; bases unmatched to any gene: 7. The chain's CDR3 is CASSPLAGGTDTQYF. Here the CDR3 DNA reads TGTGCCAGCAGCCCCCTCGCGGGGGGAACAGATACGCAGTATTTT.

The chain combines TRBV10-3 with TRBJ2-3, with 7 bases aligning to TRBD2. V lost 8 bases and J lost 2; bases outside the gene matches: 1. Germline CDR1 ENHRY, CDR2 SYGVKD. This CDR3 comprises 12 residues. The CDR3 DNA follows: TGTGCCATCGGGACTATCACAGATACGCAGTATTTT. It specifies CAIGTITDTQYF.

The V call is TRBV4-3, the J call TRBJ1-3, with D hard to call. The V end was cut by 0 bases, the J end by 5 bases, with 14 bases between. CDR1 is LGHNA and CDR2 is YSLEER in the germline V gene. This CDR3 comprises 16 residues. The chain's CDR3 is CASSQELLGSRNTIYF. The CDR3 DNA is TGCGCCAGCAGCCAAGAACTCCTGGGGTCCAGAAACACCATATATTTT.

The genes are TRBV30 and TRBJ1-1; 10 bases align to TRBD1. The germline CDR1 and CDR2 sequences are GTSNPN and SVGIG (reference sequence). CDR3 size: 13 residues. Unmatched junction bases numbered 3, after V lost 3 bases and J lost 5 bases. This CDR3 reads CAWSGQGGTEAFF. The CDR3 nucleotides are TGTGCCTGGAGCGGACAGGGGGGGACTGAAGCTTTCTTT.

The chain joins TRBV6-1 to TRBJ1-1, with D hard to call. The CDR3 totals 13 residues. Per the germline V gene, CDR1 is MNHNS and CDR2 is SASEGT. V was shortened by 2 bases and J by 0 bases, with 4 bases between the two germline ends. DNA for the CDR3: TGTGCCAGCAGTGAATTCCTGAACACTGAAGCTTTCTTT. This gives the protein CASSEFLNTEAFF.

The J gene is TRBJ1-1, the V gene TRBV9, with 7 positions matching TRBD1. V shed 3 bases, J shed 7 bases, and the junction held 6 bases outside the gene matches. CDR3 length: 13 residues. Germline assignment: CDR1 SGDLS and CDR2 YYNGEE. In nucleotides, the CDR3 is TGTGCCAGCAGCGCGGCTAACAGGGGTGAAGCTTTCTTT. It yields the protein CASSAANRGEAFF.

Here the CDR3 DNA reads TGCGCCAGAAAGAACCACGATTCCGTCGCGCTTCGAGAATTCACGGCTTTCTTT. This gives the protein CARKNHDSVALREFTAFF. The chain combines TRBV5-1 with TRBJ1-1, with unresolved D. The length of the CDR3 is 18 residues. Deletions cut 8 bases from V and 11 bases from J, with 37 bases between. Germline loops: CDR1 SGHRS, CDR2 YFSETQ.

This chain joins TRBV30 and TRBJ1-3; no clear D. This CDR3 comprises 12 residues. Germline CDR1 reads GTSNPN; CDR2 reads SVGIG (reference sequence). V was pared by 6 bases and J by 7 bases, with 13 bases between. CDR3 nucleotide sequence: TGTGCCTGTTACAACTTTTGGAACACCATATATTTT. This sequence encodes CACYNFWNTIYF.